This is a list of T cell receptor beta chains from one sample in a study of shared clonotypes between healthy human individuals. The data were produced by immunoSEQ multiplex PCR, yet TCRdb's version contains in-frame clones alone and is incomplete. The table records approximately 1.9 million clones, just over 90% of them present only once. Sequencing was performed on naive CD8+ T cells from PBMCs. The receptors were sampled from a man in his late teens or twenties in good health. Some clones in this sample may be carry-over from other donors' samples. The CDR3 runs from the conserved cysteine through the conserved F or W. The D gene is left open where the match is weak. The size of a clone is reported for some rows only, either as once, few or many, or as a class for expanded clones.

clone size	V gene	D gene	J gene	CDR3 protein	CDR3 DNA
NA	TRBV10-3	TRBD2	TRBJ2-1	CAISARREGRNEQFF	TGTGCCATCAGTGCTAGGCGGGAGGGCCGCAATGAGCAGTTCTTC
NA	TRBV4-3	TRBD1	TRBJ2-7	CASSQDGTDIYEQYF	TGCGCCAGCAGCCAAGATGGGACAGATATCTACGAGCAGTACTTC
NA	TRBV10-2	NA	TRBJ2-5	CASSEFTSPPETQYF	TGCGCCAGCAGTGAGTTTACTAGTCCCCCAGAGACCCAGTACTTC
NA	TRBV9	TRBD1	TRBJ1-2	CASSVAYGQGVQPVGYTF	TGTGCCAGCAGCGTAGCTTACGGACAGGGGGTTCAGCCTGTGGGCTACACCTTC
NA	TRBV27	NA	TRBJ2-1	CASGSRGLGGPHREQFF	TGTGCCAGCGGGTCCCGGGGTTTGGGCGGCCCACATCGTGAGCAGTTCTTC
NA	TRBV6-5	NA	TRBJ1-6	CASSITQGYNSPLHF	TGTGCCAGCAGTATAACCCAGGGATATAATTCACCCCTCCACTTT
NA	TRBV11-1	TRBD1	TRBJ2-5	CASSSGQEETQYF	TGTGCCAGCAGCTCGGGACAGGAAGAGACCCAGTACTTC
NA	TRBV7-9	NA	TRBJ2-7	CASSLSSDEQYF	TGTGCCAGCAGCTTATCTTCAGACGAGCAGTACTTC
NA	TRBV27	NA	TRBJ1-5	CASSSRGGNQPQHF	TGTGCCAGCAGTTCCAGGGGCGGCAATCAGCCCCAGCATTTT
NA	TRBV7-3	NA	TRBJ2-5	CASSLRPEETQYF	TGTGCCAGCAGCTTACGGCCGGAAGAGACCCAGTACTTC
NA	TRBV10-3	TRBD1	TRBJ2-5	CAISEPRTGQETQYF	TGTGCCATCAGTGAGCCCCGGACAGGCCAAGAGACCCAGTACTTC
NA	TRBV21-1	NA	TRBJ2-7	CASSGDSHVCEQYF	TGTGCCAGCAGCGGCGACTCGCACGTCTGCGAGCAGTACTTC
NA	TRBV10-3	NA	TRBJ1-1	CAISDSHGPEAFF	TGTGCCATCAGTGATTCGCACGGCCCGGAGGCTTTCTTT
NA	TRBV5-5	NA	TRBJ1-4	CASSHADTEAATNEKLFF	TGTGCCAGCAGCCATGCTGATACCGAAGCGGCAACTAATGAAAAACTGTTTTTT
NA	TRBV5-1	TRBD2	TRBJ2-7	CASRLAEGYEQYF	TGCGCCAGCAGGCTAGCGGAGGGTTACGAGCAGTACTTC
NA	TRBV29-1	TRBD1	TRBJ2-7	CSAQGDYEQYF	TGCAGCGCACAGGGGGACTACGAGCAGTACTTC
once	TRBV7-3	TRBD2	TRBJ2-1	CASSPTAGRVYNEQFF	TGTGCCAGCAGCCCCACGGCCGGGAGGGTTTACAATGAGCAGTTCTTC